The 8 T cell receptor beta chains below all came from one sample that was sequenced in a study of regulatory T cells in long-lasting Graves disease. Building the TCR beta libraries relied on iRepertoire HTBI primers, and CDR3 regions underwent Arm-PCR. TCRdb itself ran the multiplex PCR reads through MiXCR, one entry per CDR3 protein. The repertoire includes approximately 470,000 distinct CDR3 sequences, about a fifth of them detected once, and over 7.5% sits in the top ten. The time point is: persistent/refractory GD, antithyroid drugs over 5 years with positive TRAb. RNA extracted from PBMCs served as the sequencing template. The sequencing used peripheral blood mononuclear cells (PBMCs), collected when the disease was refractory, from a patient treated with antithyroid drugs. All receptors derive from a female donor with Graves disease.

At least ten counts were recorded for this clonotype. This chain connects TRBV11-2 to TRBJ2-7, with D maybe TRBD1 (5 bases). Germline CDR1 reads SGHAT; CDR2 reads FQNNGV. The CDR3 runs 15 residues. V was trimmed by 4 bases and J by 2 bases, leaving 15 bases between them. Here the CDR3 DNA reads TGTGCCAGCAGCTCCCTTCAAACAGGTACCTACGAGCAGTACTTC. Protein sequence: CASSSLQTGTYEQYF.

This clonotype was observed at least ten times. The V and J genes are TRBV12-3 or TRBV12-4 and TRBJ2-2, with D perhaps TRBD1 or TRBD2 (5 bases each). V lost 6 bases and J 3 bases, leaving 17 bases between the germline ends. CDR3 size: 16 residues. The CDR3 is CASSQWGGADTGELFF. CDR3 DNA: TGTGCCAGCAGCCAGTGGGGCGGAGCGGACACCGGGGAGCTGTTTTTT.

This clonotype was seen ten or more times. The chain carries TRBV6-1 and TRBJ1-5, with TRBD1 identical over 7 bases. This CDR3 comprises 13 residues. Looked up from germline, CDR1 is MNHNS and CDR2 is SASEGT. The junction had 5 bases not matched to a gene; V was cut back by 8 bases and J by 4 bases. CDR3 protein: CASRQGGNQPQHF. Here the CDR3 DNA reads TGTGCCAGCCGACAGGGAGGTAATCAGCCCCAGCATTTT.

The genes are TRBV5-6 and TRBJ2-5, with D possibly TRBD1 on 5 matching bases. The CDR3 length is 15 residues. CDR1 SGHDT and CDR2 YYEEEE come from the germline V gene. The ends were cut back, 4 bases at V and 0 bases at J, with 13 bases in the middle. CDR3 loop: CASSPQTGNQETQYF. The CDR3 DNA reads as TGTGCCAGCAGCCCGCAAACAGGCAACCAAGAGACCCAGTACTTC.

This clonotype was seen ten or more times. This chain connects TRBV7-3 to TRBJ2-5; TRBD2 might be the D (6 bases). This CDR3 has 13 residues. V lost 5 bases and J 4 bases, leaving 11 bases between the germline ends. CDR1 is SGHTA and CDR2 is FQGTGA in the germline V gene. The CDR3 sequence is CASSPGVIETQYF. The CDR3 DNA sequence: TGTGCCAGCAGCCCGGGAGTTATAGAGACCCAGTACTTC.

This clonotype was counted only a few times. This chain joins TRBV10-3 and TRBJ2-7; 8 bases match TRBD1. The V and J ends lost 11 bases and 3 bases, in that order; junction bases with no gene match: 9. Germline-derived CDR1 and CDR2 are ENHRY and SYGVKD. This CDR3 has 13 amino acids. For the CDR3, the DNA is TGTGCCGTAGCAGGGACAGGCAACTACGAGCAGTACTTC. Protein sequence: CAVAGTGNYEQYF.

This clonotype appeared many times. V usage is TRBV28 and J usage is TRBJ2-5; the match to TRBD2 covers 9 bases. This CDR3 comprises 16 residues. Losses at the gene ends were 3 bases for V and 5 bases for J; bases not matched to a gene: 10. Per the germline V gene, CDR1 is MDHEN and CDR2 is SYDVKM. The CDR3 protein is CASSFAGGGSLETQYF. DNA of the CDR3: TGTGCCAGCAGTTTTGCGGGAGGGGGTTCTCTCGAGACCCAGTACTTC.

A few counts support this clonotype. The gene calls are TRBV11-2 and TRBJ2-3; D not certain. Germline V gives CDR1 SGHAT, CDR2 FQNNGV. The CDR3 sequence is 11 residues long. With 5 bases removed from V and 3 bases from J, the gap between germline ends came to 3 bases. The CDR3 DNA is TGTGCCAGCAGCGCTACAGATACGCAGTATTTT. Translation gives CASSATDTQYF.